The source of this T cell receptor (beta chain) is a study of cytomegalovirus exposure and HLA in healthy donors. Turning to the study itself: As released early, the data held roughly 85 million unique TCRs from HLA-typed donors.

Germline assignment: CDR1 MNHEY and CDR2 SMNVEV (reference sequence). This CDR3 has 15 amino acids. J gave up 5 bases and V 4 bases, and 8 bases lay outside the gene matches. PCR amplification relied on 60 Vbeta primers (plus 13 Jbeta primers). Clones were read by immunoSEQ multiplex PCR, and TCRdb kept only the in-frame ones, dropping some. The sample contains 100,000 to 150,000 clones, about four fifths of which appear only once. The material sequenced was PBMCs. The chain couples TRBV27 to TRBJ2-5, with 9 bases fitting TRBD1. The TCR sequence derives from a woman in her thirties or forties in good health and CMV-seropositive. The CDR3 region is CASSSQGAIGETQYF. The DNA for the CDR3 is TGTGCCAGCAGTTCACAGGGGGCTATAGGGGAGACCCAGTACTTC.